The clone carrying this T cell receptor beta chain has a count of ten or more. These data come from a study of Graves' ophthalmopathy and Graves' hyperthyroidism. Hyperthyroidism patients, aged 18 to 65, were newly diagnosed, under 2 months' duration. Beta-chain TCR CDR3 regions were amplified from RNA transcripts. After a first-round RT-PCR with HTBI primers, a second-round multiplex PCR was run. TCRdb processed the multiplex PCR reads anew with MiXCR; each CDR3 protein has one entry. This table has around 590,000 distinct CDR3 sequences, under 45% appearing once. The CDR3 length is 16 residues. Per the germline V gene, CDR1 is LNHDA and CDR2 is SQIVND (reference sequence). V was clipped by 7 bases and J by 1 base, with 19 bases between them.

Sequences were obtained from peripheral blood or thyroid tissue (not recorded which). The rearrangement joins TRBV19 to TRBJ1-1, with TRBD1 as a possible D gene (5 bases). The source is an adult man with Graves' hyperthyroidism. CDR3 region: CASNIWAGNTNTEAFF. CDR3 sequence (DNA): TGTGCCAGTAATATTTGGGCAGGGAATACGAACACTGAAGCTTTCTTT.